This entry concerns a single TCR beta chain. Its antigen is not known. Time point of the sample: persistent/refractory GD, antithyroid drugs over 5 years with positive TRAb. TCR sequences were obtained from RNA taken from PBMCs. Graves' disease diagnosis used American Thyroid Association guidelines. A volume of 8.5 to 10 milliliters of peripheral blood was collected in EDTA tubes. The data belong to a study of regulatory T cells in long-lasting Graves disease. General study results and limits: Persistent Graves' patients possessed reduced TCR diversity relative to recently diagnosed ones. Persistent disease favored TRBV28, TRBJ1-2 and TRBJ2-5.

Sequencing libraries for TCR beta were prepared with iRepertoire HTBI primers and Arm-PCR of CDR3 regions. MiXCR was run by TCRdb on the multiplex PCR reads, yielding one entry per CDR3 protein. Among 350,000 to 450,000 distinct CDR3 sequences, around 21% were seen once, and the ten largest hold less than 25%. Looked up from germline, CDR1 is SEHNR and CDR2 is FQNEAQ (reference sequence). CDR3 length: 18 amino acids. This sequence originates from a female donor with Graves disease. The chain carries TRBV7-9 and TRBJ2-5, with 14 bases fitting TRBD2. TRBJ2-1 explains the end of the DNA better; the J call may be wrong. The sample consisted of peripheral blood mononuclear cells (PBMCs), taken when the disease was refractory, from a patient treated with antithyroid drugs. As DNA, the CDR3 is TGTGCCAGCAGCTTTCTGGGACTAGCGGGAGCGGTACGGTATGAGCAGTTCTTC. Its translation: CASSFLGLAGAVRYEQFF.